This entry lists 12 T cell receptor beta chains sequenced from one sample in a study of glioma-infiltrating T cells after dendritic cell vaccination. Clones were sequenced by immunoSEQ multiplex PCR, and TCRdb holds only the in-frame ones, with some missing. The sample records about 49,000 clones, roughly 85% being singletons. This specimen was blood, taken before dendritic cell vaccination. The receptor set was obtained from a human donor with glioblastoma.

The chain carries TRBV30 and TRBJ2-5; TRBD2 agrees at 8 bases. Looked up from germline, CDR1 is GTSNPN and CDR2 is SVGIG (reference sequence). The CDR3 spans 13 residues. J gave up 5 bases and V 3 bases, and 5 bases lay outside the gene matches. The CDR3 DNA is TGTGCCTGGAGCGGTTTAGCGGGGGAGACCCAGTACTTC. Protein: CAWSGLAGETQYF.

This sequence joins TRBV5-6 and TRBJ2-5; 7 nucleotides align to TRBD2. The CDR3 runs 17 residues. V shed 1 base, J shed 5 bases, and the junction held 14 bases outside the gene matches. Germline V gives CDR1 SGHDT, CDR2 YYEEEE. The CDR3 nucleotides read TGTGCCAGCAGCTTGAGCCGCGGGGGTTTTTTGAGGGAGACCCAGTACTTC. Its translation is CASSLSRGGFLRETQYF.

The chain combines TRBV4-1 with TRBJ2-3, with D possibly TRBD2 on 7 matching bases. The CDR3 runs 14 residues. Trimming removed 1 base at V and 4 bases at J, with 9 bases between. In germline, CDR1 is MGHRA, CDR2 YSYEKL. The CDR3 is CASSQGGGADTQYF. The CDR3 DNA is TGCGCCAGCAGCCAAGGGGGGGGCGCAGATACGCAGTATTTT.

The chain's CDR3 is CASSFRAGGTGELFF. DNA for the CDR3: TGTGCCAGCAGTTTCAGAGCAGGGGGCACCGGGGAGCTGTTTTTT. The rearrangement uses TRBV9 and TRBJ2-2; 7 bases are shared with TRBD1. The ends lost 5 bases at V and 4 bases at J; junction bases unmatched: 8. Per germline, CDR1 SGDLS and CDR2 YYNGEE. CDR3 length equals 15 residues.

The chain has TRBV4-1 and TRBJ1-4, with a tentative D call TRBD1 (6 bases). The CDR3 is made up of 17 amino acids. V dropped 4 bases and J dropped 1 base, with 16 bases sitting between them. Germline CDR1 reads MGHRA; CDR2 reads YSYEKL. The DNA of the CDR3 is TGCGCCAGCAGCCCGTCCCAGGGGCTAATAACTAATGAAAAACTGTTTTTT. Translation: CASSPSQGLITNEKLFF.

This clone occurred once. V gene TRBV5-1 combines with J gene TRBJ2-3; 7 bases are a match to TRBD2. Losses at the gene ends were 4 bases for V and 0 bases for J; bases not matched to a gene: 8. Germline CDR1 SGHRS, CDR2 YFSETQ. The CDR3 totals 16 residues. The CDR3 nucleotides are TGCGCCAGCAGCCCGGGGGGTAGCGGAAGCACAGATACGCAGTATTTT. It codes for CASSPGGSGSTDTQYF.

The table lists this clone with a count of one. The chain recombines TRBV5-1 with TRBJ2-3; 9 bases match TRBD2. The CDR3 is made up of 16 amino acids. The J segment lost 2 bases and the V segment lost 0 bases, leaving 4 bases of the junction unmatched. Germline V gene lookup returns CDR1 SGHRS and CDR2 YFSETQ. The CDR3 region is CASSLVLAGDTDTQYF. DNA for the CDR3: TGCGCCAGCAGCTTGGTTTTAGCGGGAGACACAGATACGCAGTATTTT.

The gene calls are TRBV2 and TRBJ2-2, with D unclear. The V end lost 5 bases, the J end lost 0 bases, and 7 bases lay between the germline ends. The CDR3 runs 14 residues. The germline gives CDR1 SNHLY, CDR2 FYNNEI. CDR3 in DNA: TGTGCCAGCAGTTCCCAGTCGAACACCGGGGAGCTGTTTTTT. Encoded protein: CASSSQSNTGELFF.

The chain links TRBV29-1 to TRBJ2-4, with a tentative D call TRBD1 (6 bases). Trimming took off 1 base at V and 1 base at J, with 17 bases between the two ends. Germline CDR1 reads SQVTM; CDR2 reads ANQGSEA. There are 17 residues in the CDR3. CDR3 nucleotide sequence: TGCAGCGTTGAAGCCCACAGCCAAACAGGGGCCAAAAACATTCAGTACTTC. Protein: CSVEAHSQTGAKNIQYF. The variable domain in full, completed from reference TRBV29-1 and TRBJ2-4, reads SAVISQKPSRDICQRGTSLTIQCQVDSQVTMMFWYRQQPGQSLTLIATANQGSEATYESGFVIDKFPISRPNLTFSTLTVSNMSPEDSSIYLCSVEAHSQTGAKNIQYFGAGTRLSVL.

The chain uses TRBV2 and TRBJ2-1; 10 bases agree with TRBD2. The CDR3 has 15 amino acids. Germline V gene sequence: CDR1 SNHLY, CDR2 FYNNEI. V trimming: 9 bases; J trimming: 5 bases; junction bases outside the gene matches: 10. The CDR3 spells CASSLERGGNNEQFF. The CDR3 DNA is TGTGCCAGTTCCCTGGAGCGGGGGGGCAACAATGAGCAGTTCTTC.

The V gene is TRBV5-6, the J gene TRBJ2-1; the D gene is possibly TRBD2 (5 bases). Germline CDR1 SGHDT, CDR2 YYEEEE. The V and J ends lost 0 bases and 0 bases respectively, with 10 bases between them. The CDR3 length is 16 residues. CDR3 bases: TGTGCCAGCAGCTTGGGGACTCCCAGCTCCTACAATGAGCAGTTCTTC. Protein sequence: CASSLGTPSSYNEQFF.

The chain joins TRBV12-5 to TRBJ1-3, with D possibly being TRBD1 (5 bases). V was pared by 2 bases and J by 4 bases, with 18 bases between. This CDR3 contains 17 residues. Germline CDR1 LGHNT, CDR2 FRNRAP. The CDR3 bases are TGTGCTAGTGGTTTGTCCGTCTCCTCAGGGTTGGGAAACACCATATATTTT. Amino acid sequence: CASGLSVSSGLGNTIYF.